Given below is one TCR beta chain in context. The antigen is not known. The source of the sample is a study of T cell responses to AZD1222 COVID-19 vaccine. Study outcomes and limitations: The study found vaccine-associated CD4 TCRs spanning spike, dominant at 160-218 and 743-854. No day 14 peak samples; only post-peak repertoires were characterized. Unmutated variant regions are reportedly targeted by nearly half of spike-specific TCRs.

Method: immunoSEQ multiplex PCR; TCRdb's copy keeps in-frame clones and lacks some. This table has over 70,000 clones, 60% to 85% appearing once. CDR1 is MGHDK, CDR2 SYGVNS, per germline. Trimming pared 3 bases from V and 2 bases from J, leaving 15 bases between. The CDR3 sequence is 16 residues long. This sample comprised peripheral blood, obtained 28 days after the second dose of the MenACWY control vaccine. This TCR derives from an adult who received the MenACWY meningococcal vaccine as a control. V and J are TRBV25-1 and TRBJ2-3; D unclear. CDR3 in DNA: TGTGCCAGCAGTGATGGCGCCACGCCTGACACAGATACGCAGTATTTT. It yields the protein CASSDGATPDTDTQYF.